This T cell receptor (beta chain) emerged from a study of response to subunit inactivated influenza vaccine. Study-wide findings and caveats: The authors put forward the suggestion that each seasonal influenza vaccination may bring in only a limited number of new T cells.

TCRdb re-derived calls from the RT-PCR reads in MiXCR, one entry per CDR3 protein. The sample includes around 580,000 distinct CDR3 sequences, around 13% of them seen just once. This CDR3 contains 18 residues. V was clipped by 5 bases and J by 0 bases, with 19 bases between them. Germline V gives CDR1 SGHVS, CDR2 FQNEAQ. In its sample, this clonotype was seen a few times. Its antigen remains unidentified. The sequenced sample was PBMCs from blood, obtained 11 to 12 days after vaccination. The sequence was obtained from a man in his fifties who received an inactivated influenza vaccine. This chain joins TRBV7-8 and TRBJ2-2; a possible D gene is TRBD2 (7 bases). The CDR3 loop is CASSPLGRGASNTGELFF. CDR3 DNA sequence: TGTGCCAGCAGCCCCCTAGGCCGGGGGGCCTCGAACACCGGGGAGCTGTTTTTT.